These T cell receptor beta chains were read from a single sample in a study of T cell responses to AZD1222 COVID-19 vaccine. Sequencing used immunoSEQ multiplex PCR; TCRdb keeps in-frame clones, though not all of them. The sample lists about 260,000 clones; approximately 95% were seen once. The sequences come from peripheral blood, collected on day 0 of AZD1222 vaccination. These receptors all stem from an adult in good health. Both conserved end residues are trimmed from each CDR3. The order of the fields is CDR3 protein, V gene.

cdr3_aa: ASRRQGYGYT; v_call: TRBV6-5
cdr3_aa: ASSQPGTGSLEQY; v_call: TRBV3-1/TRBV3-2
cdr3_aa: ASSEGGRRDTIY; v_call: TRBV10-2
cdr3_aa: ASSQDRGWNTEAF; v_call: TRBV14
cdr3_aa: ASSSSLGGDGLAPYEQY; v_call: TRBV28
cdr3_aa: ATSGAPRGDTQY; v_call: TRBV24-1
cdr3_aa: ASSIGDEQF; v_call: TRBV2
cdr3_aa: ASSLLGAGTLKNQPQH; v_call: TRBV27
cdr3_aa: ASSYGGKNIQY; v_call: TRBV6-2/TRBV6-3
cdr3_aa: ASTPLGRPGGEQY; v_call: TRBV6-2/TRBV6-3
cdr3_aa: ASSSGQGIGNTEAF; v_call: TRBV18
cdr3_aa: ASSLGLAVTYNEQF; v_call: TRBV5-1
cdr3_aa: ASSLSGSGGYGYT; v_call: TRBV5-5
cdr3_aa: SASRQDNEQF; v_call: TRBV20-1
cdr3_aa: AWSAETEGQY; v_call: TRBV30
cdr3_aa: ASSEGPSYEQY; v_call: TRBV2
cdr3_aa: ASSSPTGLGYT; v_call: TRBV7-2